This T cell receptor (beta chain) was identified in a study of T cell responses to AZD1222 COVID-19 vaccine (dated by TCRdb to the early 2020s). Background for the entire study: AZD1222 recipients whose second dose came at about 4 weeks and those whose second dose came at about 12 weeks were combined into one group, since spike-specific TCR depth and breadth did not differ between the two schedules. A total of 233 trial participants underwent TCR sequencing, of whom about 210 received two doses of AZD1222 and some 25 received two doses of the MenACWY control vaccine. Trial participants were enrolled into age subgroups of 18-55, 56-69 and 70-plus years, which contained roughly 150, 30 and 60 TCR-sequenced participants, respectively. Here is what the overall study found, with its caveats: Reportedly, almost half of the unique spike-specific TCRs recognized epitopes lying outside the regions that are mutated in the B.1.351 and B.1.1.7 variants. The 56-69-year group was small, and its depth increase did not reach significance, likely because of low power. Most participants were white British and females outnumbered males, and the authors suggested that clonal diversity may have been underestimated. The vaccine-associated CD4 TCRs covered the entire spike protein, and the dominant responses fell in regions 160-218 and 743-854. Because no samples from the day 14 peak response were available, repertoires could be characterized only after the peak T cell response. Conclusions about previously exposed vaccinees are limited, since just 5 to 7 AZD1222 recipients were seropositive for SARS-CoV-2 at baseline. Spike-specific TCR breadth and depth rose significantly after two AZD1222 doses compared with day 0 and with MenACWY recipients.

As concerns this clone: Its antigen has not been determined. No much larger clonotype is one base removed from it; base qualities were not supplied.

Reading the label with the study, this specimen's time point is: baseline before first vaccination. Vaccinee samples came from UK trials COV001 and COV002, including a single-blind randomized controlled phase 2/3 trial of AZD1222 (ChAdOx1 nCoV-19) in healthy adults. Trial participant PBMC samples were collected at day 0 and day 28 after the second dose for TCRbeta chain sequencing. The CDR3 regions of human TCRbeta chains were analyzed by immunosequencing. For the original study's pipeline: Repertoire TCRs were checked for matches against a reference library of SARS-CoV-2-specific TCRs that had been generated using the MIRA antigen-specificity platform. Breadth was defined as the fraction of unique TCRs that were SARS-CoV-2-associated, and depth was defined as the fraction of total T cells that were SARS-CoV-2-associated. Each spike-specific TCR was assigned to its reactive spike region and to a CD4 or CD8 class using the MIRA data. Log10-transformed breadth and depth values were compared by one-way ANOVA with Sidak's multiple comparisons tests. In its TCRdb copy, this immuneACCESS table keeps in-frame sequences only and misses some clones. Where compared with another copy, unresolved V genes explain less than half of these, and the others have no known cause. D and trimming were read from the DNA, whereas the V and J calls and clone size are those reported in that table. In all, the sample holds some 97,000 clones, and nearly 95% of those were seen once. 1.5% to 2% of the sample belongs to the ten largest clones.

The CDR3 runs 15 amino acids, cysteine and phenylalanine included. Just CDR3 DNA is preserved here, 45 bases in frame from base 1. CDR1 MGHRA and CDR2 YSYEKL are derived from the germline V gene. V drops 4 bases and J drops 8 bases, leaving 20 bases in between. Material: peripheral blood, obtained on day 0 of AZD1222 vaccination. This TCR came from an adult in good health. Here the chain combines TRBV4-1 and TRBJ1-2, with a tentative D gene TRBD1 over 6 matching bases. CDR3 protein: CASSRNSGTPEGYTF. The DNA sequence is as follows: TGCGCCAGCAGCCGGAACTCCGGGACACCTGAGGGCTACACCTTC.